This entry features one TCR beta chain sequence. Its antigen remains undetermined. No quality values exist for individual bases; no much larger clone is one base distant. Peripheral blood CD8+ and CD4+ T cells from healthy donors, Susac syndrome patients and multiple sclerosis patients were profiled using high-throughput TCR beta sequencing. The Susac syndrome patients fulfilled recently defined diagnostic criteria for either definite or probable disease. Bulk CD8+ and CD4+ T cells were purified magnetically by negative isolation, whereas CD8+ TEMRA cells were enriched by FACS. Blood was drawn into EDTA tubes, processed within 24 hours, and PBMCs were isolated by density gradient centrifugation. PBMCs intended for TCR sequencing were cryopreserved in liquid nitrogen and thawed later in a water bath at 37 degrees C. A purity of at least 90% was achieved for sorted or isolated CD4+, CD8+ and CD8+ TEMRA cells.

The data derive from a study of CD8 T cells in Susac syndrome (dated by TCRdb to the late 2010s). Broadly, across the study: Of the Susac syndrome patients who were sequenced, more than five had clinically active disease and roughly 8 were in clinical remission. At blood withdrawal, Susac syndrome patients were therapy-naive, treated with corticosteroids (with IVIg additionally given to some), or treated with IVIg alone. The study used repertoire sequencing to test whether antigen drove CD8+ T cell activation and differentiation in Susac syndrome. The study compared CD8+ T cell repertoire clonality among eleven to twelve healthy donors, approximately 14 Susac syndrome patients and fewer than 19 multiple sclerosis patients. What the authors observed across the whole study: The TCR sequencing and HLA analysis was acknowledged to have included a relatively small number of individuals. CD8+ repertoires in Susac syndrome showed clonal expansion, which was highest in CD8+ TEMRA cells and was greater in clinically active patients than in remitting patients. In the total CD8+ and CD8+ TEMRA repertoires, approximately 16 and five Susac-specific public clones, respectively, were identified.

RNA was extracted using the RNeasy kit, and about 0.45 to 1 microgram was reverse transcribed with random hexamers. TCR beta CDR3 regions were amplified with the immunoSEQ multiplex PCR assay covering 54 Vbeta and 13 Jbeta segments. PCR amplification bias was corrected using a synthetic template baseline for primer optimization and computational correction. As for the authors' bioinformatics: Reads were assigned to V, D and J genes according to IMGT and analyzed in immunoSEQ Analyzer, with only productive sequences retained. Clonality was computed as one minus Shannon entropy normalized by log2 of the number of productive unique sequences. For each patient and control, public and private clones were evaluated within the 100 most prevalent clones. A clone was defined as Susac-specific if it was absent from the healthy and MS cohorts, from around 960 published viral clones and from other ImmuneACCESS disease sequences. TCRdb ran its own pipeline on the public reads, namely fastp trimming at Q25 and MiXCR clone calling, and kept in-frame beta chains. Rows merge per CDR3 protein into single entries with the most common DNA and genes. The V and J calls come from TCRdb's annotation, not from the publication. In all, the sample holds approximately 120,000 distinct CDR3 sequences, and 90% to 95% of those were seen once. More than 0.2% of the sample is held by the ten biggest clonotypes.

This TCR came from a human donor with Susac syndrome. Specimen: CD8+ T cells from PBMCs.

The DNA sequence is given as TGTGCCAGCAGCTTGGGAGGTAACGATGAAGCTTTCTTT. This codes for CASSLGGNDEAFF. The V and J genes are TRBV5-6 and TRBJ1-1, with no confident D gene call. For CDR1 and CDR2, the germline V gene lists SGHDT and YYEEEE. The CDR3, cysteine through phenylalanine, is 13 amino acids long. The retained sequence is limited to the CDR3, 39 bases, with the frame set at the first base. Deletion took 0 bases off V and 7 bases off J, with a span of 10 bases between the germline ends.